This entry concerns a single T cell receptor beta chain. This sample was taken from a study of somatic mutations in cytotoxic T cells in rheumatoid arthritis. The repertoire was sequenced with immunoSEQ multiplex PCR; TCRdb's copy has only in-frame clones and lacks some. Among about 29,000 clones listed, more than 75% were seen once. The V gene lost 5 bases and the J gene lost 2 bases, with 18 bases spanning the gap. The CDR3 sequence is 16 residues long. Germline V gene lookup returns CDR1 LNHDA and CDR2 SQIVND (reference sequence). The sample was CD8+ T cells sorted from blood. This chain uses TRBV19 with TRBJ1-2; D unclear. The sequence derives from an adult with rheumatoid arthritis. The CDR3 DNA sequence: TGTGCCAGTAGTCCCTCCTCGGGGTATGCGAACTATGGCTACACCTTC. Translating gives CASSPSSGYANYGYTF.